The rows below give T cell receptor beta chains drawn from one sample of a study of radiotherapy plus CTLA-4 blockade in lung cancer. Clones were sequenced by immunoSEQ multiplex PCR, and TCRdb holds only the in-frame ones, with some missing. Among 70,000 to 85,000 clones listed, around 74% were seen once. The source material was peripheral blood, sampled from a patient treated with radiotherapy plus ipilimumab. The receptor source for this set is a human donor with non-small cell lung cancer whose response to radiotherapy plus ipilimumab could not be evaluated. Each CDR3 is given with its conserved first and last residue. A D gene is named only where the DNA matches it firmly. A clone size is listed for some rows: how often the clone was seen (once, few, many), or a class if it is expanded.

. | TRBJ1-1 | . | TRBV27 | TGTGCCAGCAGTTTACGGGGGATCACTGAAGCTTTCTTT | CASSLRGITEAFF
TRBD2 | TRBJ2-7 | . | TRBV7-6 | TGTGCCAGCAGCGACAAAGCGGGAGGAACCTACGAGCAGTACTTC | CASSDKAGGTYEQYF
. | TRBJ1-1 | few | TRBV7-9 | TGTGCCAGCAGCCTAATCACAGCTTTCTTT | CASSLITAFF
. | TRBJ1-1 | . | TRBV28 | TGTGCCAGCAGTTTTCGAAGCGGTACCCAAGAAGAAGCTTTCTTT | CASSFRSGTQEEAFF
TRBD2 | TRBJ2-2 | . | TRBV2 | TGTGCCAGCAATATCGGGACTAACCCCGGGGAGCTGTTTTTT | CASNIGTNPGELFF
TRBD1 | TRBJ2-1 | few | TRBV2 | TGTGCCAGCAGCCCCGGGACAGCTTACAATGAGCAGTTCTTC | CASSPGTAYNEQFF
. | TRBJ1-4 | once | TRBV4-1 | TGCGCCAGCAGCCAAAGAGGCTTTCCAGGGGCCCCCAATGAAAAACTGTTTTTT | CASSQRGFPGAPNEKLFF
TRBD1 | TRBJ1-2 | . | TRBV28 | TGTGCCAGCAGTGGGGGACAGTACTATGGCTACACCTTC | CASSGGQYYGYTF
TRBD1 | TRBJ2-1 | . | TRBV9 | TGTGCCAGCAGTGACAGGGGCAATGAGCAGTTCTTC | CASSDRGNEQFF
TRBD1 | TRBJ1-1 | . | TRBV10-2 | TGCGCCAGCAGTTACGAACAGGGGAAGAACACTGAAGCTTTCTTT | CASSYEQGKNTEAFF
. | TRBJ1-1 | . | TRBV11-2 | TGTGCCAGCAGCCAACAAATCGAGAACACTGAAGCTTTCTTT | CASSQQIENTEAFF
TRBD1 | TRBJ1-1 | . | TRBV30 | TGTGCCTGTAGGGCCAGGGGGTGGACTGAAGCTTTCTTT | CACRARGWTEAFF
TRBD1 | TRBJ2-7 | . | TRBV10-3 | TGTGCCATCAGTGAGTCACTCGGACAGGCGAAGTCCTACGAGCAGTACTTC | CAISESLGQAKSYEQYF
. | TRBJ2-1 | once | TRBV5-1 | TGCGCCAGCAGCTTGGTAACTTACAATGAGCAGTTCTTC | CASSLVTYNEQFF
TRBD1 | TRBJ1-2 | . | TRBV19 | TGTGCCAGTAGCCCTACCAGGACAGGGTACTATGGCTACACCTTC | CASSPTRTGYYGYTF
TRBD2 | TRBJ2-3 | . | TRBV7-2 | TGTGCCAGCAGCTTACTGGGGGGGATCCCCACAGATACGCAGTATTTT | CASSLLGGIPTDTQYF
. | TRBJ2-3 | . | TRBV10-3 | TGTGCCATCGGCGTCGCGACTAGTCTGGAGACAGATACGCAGTATTTT | CAIGVATSLETDTQYF
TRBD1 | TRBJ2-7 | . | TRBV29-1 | TGCAGCGTTGAGGAGGACAGGGGGTCCTACGAGCAGTACTTC | CSVEEDRGSYEQYF
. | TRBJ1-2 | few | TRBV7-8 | TGTGCCAGCAGCTTCGGCGGCGGGGGGCCTCAAAACTATGGCTACACCTTC | CASSFGGGGPQNYGYTF
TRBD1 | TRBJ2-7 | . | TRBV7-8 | TGTGCCAGCAGCCTCCGGACAGGTTCCTACGAGCAGTACTTC | CASSLRTGSYEQYF
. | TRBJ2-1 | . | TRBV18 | TGTGCCAGCTCACCACTGGCGGGCCGTTACAATGAGCAGTTCTTC | CASSPLAGRYNEQFF
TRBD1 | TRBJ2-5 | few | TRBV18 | TGTGCCAGCTCACCCAGACAGGGTGGCCAAGAGACCCAGTACTTC | CASSPRQGGQETQYF
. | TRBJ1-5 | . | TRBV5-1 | TGCGCCAGCAGCTTGGCAGGCAATCAGCCCCAGCATTTT | CASSLAGNQPQHF
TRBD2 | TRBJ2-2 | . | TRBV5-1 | TGCGCCAGCAGCTTCTCCTCGCTAGCGGCGGGCGGGGAGCTGTTTTTT | CASSFSSLAAGGELFF
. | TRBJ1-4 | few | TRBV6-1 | TGTGCCAGCAGTGAGGGGGGAGCGGGTGAAAAACTGTTTTTT | CASSEGGAGEKLFF
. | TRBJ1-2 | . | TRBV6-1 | TGTGCCAGCAGTGAAATGGGCGGGGACTATGGCTACACCTTC | CASSEMGGDYGYTF
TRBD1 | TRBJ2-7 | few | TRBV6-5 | TGTGCCACCATAGCCGGACAGGGAATCAGCGAGCAGTACTTC | CATIAGQGISEQYF
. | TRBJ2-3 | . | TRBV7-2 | TGTGCCAGCAGCCGCAAACGGGGAGAAGGGAGCACAGATACGCAGTATTTT | CASSRKRGEGSTDTQYF
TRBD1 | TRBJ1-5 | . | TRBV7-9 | TGTGCCAGCAGCTTAGGCGGGACAGGCAATCAGCCCCAGCATTTT | CASSLGGTGNQPQHF
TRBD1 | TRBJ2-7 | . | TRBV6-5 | TGTGCCAGCAGTTCACAGGGGGCGACCTACGAGCAGTACTTC | CASSSQGATYEQYF
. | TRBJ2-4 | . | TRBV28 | TGTGCCAGCAACCCCCTTTGGAGGAAGGGAAACATTCAGTACTTC | CASNPLWRKGNIQYF
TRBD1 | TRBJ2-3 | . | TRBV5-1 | TGCGCCAGCAGCTTTACCGGGACAGGGGGCGGAGATACGCAGTATTTT | CASSFTGTGGGDTQYF
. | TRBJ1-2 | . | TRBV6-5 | TGTGCCAGCAGTCTTAACTATGGCTACACCTTC | CASSLNYGYTF
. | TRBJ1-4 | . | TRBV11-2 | TGTGCCAGCAGCTTAACGGCAGGGGTGAATGAAAAACTGTTTTTT | CASSLTAGVNEKLFF
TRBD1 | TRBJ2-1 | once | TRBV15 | TGTGCCACCAGCACCCTTCAAGCGACAGGGGCCTACAATGAGCAGTTCTTC | CATSTLQATGAYNEQFF
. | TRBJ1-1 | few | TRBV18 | TGTGCCAGCTCGGAGACCATGAACACTGAAGCTTTCTTT | CASSETMNTEAFF
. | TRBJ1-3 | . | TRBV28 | TGTGCCAGCATCCCTTGGGGGGGCCTACGGTCTAGCTCTGGAAACACCATATATTTT | CASIPWGGLRSSSGNTIYF
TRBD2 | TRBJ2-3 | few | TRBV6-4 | TGTGCCAGCAGATTAGCGGGCAGGACCCGAGATACGCAGTATTTT | CASRLAGRTRDTQYF
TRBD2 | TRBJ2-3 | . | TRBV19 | TGTGCCACCCGACTGGGGAGGGATGGGGATACGCAGTATTTT | CATRLGRDGDTQYF
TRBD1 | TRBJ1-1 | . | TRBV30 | TGTGCCTGGTGGGACAGGCTGAACACTGAAGCTTTCTTT | CAWWDRLNTEAFF
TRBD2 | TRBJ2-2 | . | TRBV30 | TGTGCCTGGAGTGTACTGATCCGGAGCGGGGGTCACACCGGGGAGCTGTTTTTT | CAWSVLIRSGGHTGELFF
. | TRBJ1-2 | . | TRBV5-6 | TGTGCCAGCAGCTTGGTGCGGGGGGGCTACACCTTC | CASSLVRGGYTF
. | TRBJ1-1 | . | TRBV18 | TGTGCCAGCTCACCACAGGGAGGTCCGATGAACACTGAAGCTTTCTTT | CASSPQGGPMNTEAFF